One T cell receptor (beta chain) is described in this entry. The clone's antigen remains unknown. No per-base quality is available; no much larger clone lies one base away. Samples from volunteer blood donors who had recovered from COVID-19 were contributed by a second Seattle source. Whole blood was collected in K2EDTA tubes by collaborating institutions according to the institutions' own protocols. Collaborator samples were shipped for TCRbeta analysis as frozen whole blood, isolated PBMCs, or DNA extracted from either sample type. The CDR3 numbers 14 residues from cysteine through phenylalanine. CDR3 DNA only is kept here, 42 bases in frame from base 1. Via the germline V gene, CDR1 is MGHRA and CDR2 YSYEKL. The junction shows trimming of 2 bases on V and 6 bases on J, plus 14 bases between the germline ends. These data belong to a study of blood T cell repertoires in COVID-19 (dated by TCRdb to 2020 to 2021). Concerning the study at large: Samples from collaborators originated in the United States, Italy and Spain and spanned both the acute and convalescent phases of COVID-19. The prospective study material was composed of cDNA or gDNA derived from T cells, B-cell-depleted T cells, or PBMCs. Deeply sampled blood TCRbeta repertoires from subjects exposed to, actively infected with, or recovered from COVID-19 were included in the dataset. A freely available public database, intended as a resource for researchers studying the immune response to SARS-CoV-2, is where the repertoires were released. The samples were drawn from the first 160 participants of the ongoing ImmuneRACE study and from 950 to 1,500 subjects provided by 6 global collaborators. The sample metadata nearly always contained a de-identified subject ID, COVID-19 status, age in years and sex. Where available, HLA class I and class II types were obtained from metadata supplied by the sample provider rather than from assay-based typing.

The paper as a whole reports these results and caveats: The quantity of clinical and demographic metadata differed by source and by participant and was supplied without curation.

TCRbeta CDR3 regions were amplified from genomic DNA by means of the immunoSEQ Assay, a bias-controlled multiplex PCR. The authors' analysis ran thus. Within the assay, amplification of reference gene primers was used to estimate how many nucleated cells each sample contained. To quantify the absolute abundance of each unique TCRbeta CDR3 rearrangement, sequence reads were collapsed and filtered. Productive Simpson clonality was computed per sample as the square root of Simpson's diversity index over productive rearrangements. The immuneACCESS repertoire file appears here via TCRdb, limited to in-frame rearrangements. These files lack a portion of the clones; in checked studies, under half of the deficit traces to unresolved V genes, and the cause of the others is not known. D and trimming were read from the DNA, whereas the V and J calls and clone size are those reported in that table. The sample includes 200,000 to 250,000 clones, with around 90% observed a single time. The ten largest clones capture 9.5% to 15% of the sample.

Sequenced: peripheral blood. This TCR was recovered from a woman under 30 who had recovered from COVID-19. This sequence uses TRBV4-1 and TRBJ2-7; the D gene is perhaps TRBD1, from 5 matching bases. The sequenced DNA: TGCGCCAGCAGCCAATGGGGCAGCTCGACCGAGCAGTACTTC. This codes for CASSQWGSSTEQYF.